This section outlines one T cell receptor (beta chain) sequence together with its context. Researchers ran the PCR with 60 Vbeta and 13 Jbeta primers. In the source study's methods: There were around 80 million unique TCR beta chains by a later count, and approximately 11 million of them were shared. Profiled with immunoSEQ multiplex PCR; TCRdb holds only in-frame clones, not every one. V and J calls and clone size follow that table, whereas D and trimming were derived from the DNA. This sample's table reports over 100,000 clones. The source of the sample is a study of cytomegalovirus exposure and HLA in healthy donors. Sample: PBMCs. This clonotype originated in a man between 40 and 49 years old in good health and CMV-seropositive.

In DNA, the CDR3 is TGCGCCAGCAGTCAATCTAGTCGGTACGAGCAGTACTTC. It yields the protein CASSQSSRYEQYF. V usage is TRBV5-1 and J usage is TRBJ2-7; D unresolved. CDR1 is SGHRS, CDR2 YFSETQ, per germline. The CDR3 is 13 amino acids. The V end was cut by 5 bases, the J end by 4 bases, with 13 bases between.